This T cell receptor (beta chain) was found in a study of blood T cell repertoires in COVID-19 (dated by TCRdb to 2020 to 2022). About the investigation overall: Samples covering the acute and convalescent phases of COVID-19 were provided by collaborators in the United States, Italy and Spain. Where available, HLA class I and class II types were taken from metadata supplied by the sample provider and were not determined by assay-based typing. Samples came from the ongoing ImmuneRACE study (first 160 participants) plus 1,254 subjects from 6 global collaborators. A freely available public database, intended as a resource for researchers studying the immune response to SARS-CoV-2, is where the repertoires were released. The sample metadata nearly always contained a de-identified subject ID, COVID-19 status, age in years and sex. The prospective study material was composed of cDNA or gDNA derived from T cells, B-cell-depleted T cells, or PBMCs. Deeply sampled blood TCRbeta repertoires from subjects exposed to, actively infected with, or recovered from COVID-19 were included in the dataset.

The CDR3 starts with the cysteine, ends with the phenylalanine, and has 13 residues. The entry retains the CDR3 DNA only, 39 bases that are in frame from base 1. The trim is 3 bases for V and 4 bases for J, with a gap of 9 bases between the germline ends. Beyond this particular receptor, the publication reports: How much clinical and demographic metadata was included differed by source and by participant, and the metadata was provided uncurated.

In the case of this clone: The clone's antigen remains unknown. Qualities for individual bases were not recorded, and no much larger clone is one base off.

TCRbeta CDR3 regions were amplified from genomic DNA using the immunoSEQ Assay, a bias-controlled multiplex PCR. The source study handled its data this way. Within the assay, amplification of reference gene primers was used to estimate how many nucleated cells each sample contained. To quantify the absolute abundance of each unique TCRbeta CDR3 rearrangement, sequence reads were collapsed and filtered. For each sample, productive Simpson clonality was calculated as the square root of Simpson's diversity index over productive rearrangements. The source is immuneACCESS, and TCRdb retained only in-frame sequences with V and J called. Part of the clones is not carried over; for the studies checked, unresolved V genes explain less than half of this, and the remainder is unexplained. The V and J calls and clone size come from that table; D and trimming were worked out from the DNA. The sample yields more than 95,000 clones; about 91% were counted once. The leading ten clones occupy roughly 5.6% of the sample.

The collaborating institutions used their own protocols to collect whole blood in K2EDTA tubes. For TCRbeta analysis, collaborators shipped samples as frozen whole blood, isolated PBMCs, or DNA extracted from either of those sample types. This receptor was identified in a human donor in a cohort sampled during active COVID-19. The sequence links TRBV12-3 or TRBV12-4 to TRBJ1-2; there is no confident call for the D gene. Material for sequencing was peripheral blood. CDR3 loop: CASSFPHSYGYTF. The nucleotide sequence reads as follows: TGTGCCAGCAGTTTTCCCCACTCCTATGGCTACACCTTC.